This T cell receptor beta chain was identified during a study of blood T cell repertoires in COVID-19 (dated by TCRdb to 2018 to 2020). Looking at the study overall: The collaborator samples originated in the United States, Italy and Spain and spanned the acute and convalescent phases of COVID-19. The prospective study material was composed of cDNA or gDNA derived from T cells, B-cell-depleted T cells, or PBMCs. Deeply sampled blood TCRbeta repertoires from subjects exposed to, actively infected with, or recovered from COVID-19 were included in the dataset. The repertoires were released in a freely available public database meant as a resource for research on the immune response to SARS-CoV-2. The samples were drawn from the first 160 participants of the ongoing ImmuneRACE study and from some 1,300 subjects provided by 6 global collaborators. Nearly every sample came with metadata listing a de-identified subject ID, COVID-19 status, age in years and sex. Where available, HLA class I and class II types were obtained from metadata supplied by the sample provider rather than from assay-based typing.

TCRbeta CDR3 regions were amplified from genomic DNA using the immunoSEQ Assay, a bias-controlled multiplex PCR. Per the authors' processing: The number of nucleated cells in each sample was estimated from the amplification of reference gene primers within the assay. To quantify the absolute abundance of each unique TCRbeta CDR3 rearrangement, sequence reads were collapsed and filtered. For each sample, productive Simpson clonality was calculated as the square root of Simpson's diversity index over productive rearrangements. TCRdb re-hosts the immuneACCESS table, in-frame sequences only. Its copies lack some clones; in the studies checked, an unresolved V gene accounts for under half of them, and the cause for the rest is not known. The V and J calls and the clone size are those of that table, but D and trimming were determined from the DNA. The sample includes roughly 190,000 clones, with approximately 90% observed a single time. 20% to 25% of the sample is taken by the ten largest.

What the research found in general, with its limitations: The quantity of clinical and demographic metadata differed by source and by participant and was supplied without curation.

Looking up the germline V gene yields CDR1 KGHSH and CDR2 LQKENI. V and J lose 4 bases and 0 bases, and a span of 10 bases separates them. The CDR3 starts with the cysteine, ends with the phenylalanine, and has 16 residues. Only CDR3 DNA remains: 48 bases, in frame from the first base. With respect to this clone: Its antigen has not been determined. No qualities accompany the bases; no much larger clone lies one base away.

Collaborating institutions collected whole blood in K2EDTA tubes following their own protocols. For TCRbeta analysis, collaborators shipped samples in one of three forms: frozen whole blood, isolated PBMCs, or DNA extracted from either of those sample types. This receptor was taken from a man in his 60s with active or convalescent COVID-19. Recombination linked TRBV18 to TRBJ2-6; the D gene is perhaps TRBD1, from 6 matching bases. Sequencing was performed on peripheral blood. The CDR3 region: CASSLNRDSGANVLTF. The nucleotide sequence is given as TGTGCCAGCTCACTAAACAGGGACTCTGGGGCCAACGTCCTGACTTTC.